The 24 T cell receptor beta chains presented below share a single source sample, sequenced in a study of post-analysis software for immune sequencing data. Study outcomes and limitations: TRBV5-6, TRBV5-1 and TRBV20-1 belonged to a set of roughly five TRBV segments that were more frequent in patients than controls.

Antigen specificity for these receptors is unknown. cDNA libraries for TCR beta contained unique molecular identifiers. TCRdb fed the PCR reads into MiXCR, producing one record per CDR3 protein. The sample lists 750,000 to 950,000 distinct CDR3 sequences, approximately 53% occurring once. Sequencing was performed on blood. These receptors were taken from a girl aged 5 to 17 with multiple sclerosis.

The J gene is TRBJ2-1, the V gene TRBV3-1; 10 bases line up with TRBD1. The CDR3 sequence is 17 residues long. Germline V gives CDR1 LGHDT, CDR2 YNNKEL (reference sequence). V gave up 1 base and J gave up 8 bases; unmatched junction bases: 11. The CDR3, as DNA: TGTGCCAGCAGCCAAGGCCAGGACAGGGGGGCCCAGGATGAGCAGTTCTTC. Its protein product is CASSQGQDRGAQDEQFF.

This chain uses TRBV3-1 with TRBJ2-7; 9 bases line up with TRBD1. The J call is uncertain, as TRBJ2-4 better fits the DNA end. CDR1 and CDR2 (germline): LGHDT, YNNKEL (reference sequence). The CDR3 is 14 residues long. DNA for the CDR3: TGTGCCAGCAGCCCAACAGGGGGCTTAAACATTCAGTACTTC. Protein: CASSPTGGLNIQYF.

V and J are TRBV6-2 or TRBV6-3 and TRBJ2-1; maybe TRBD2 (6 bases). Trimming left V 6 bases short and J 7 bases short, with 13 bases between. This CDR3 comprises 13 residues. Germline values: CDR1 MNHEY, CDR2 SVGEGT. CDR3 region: CASRGNAGNEQFF. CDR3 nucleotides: TGTGCCAGCAGGGGGAACGCGGGGAATGAGCAGTTCTTC.

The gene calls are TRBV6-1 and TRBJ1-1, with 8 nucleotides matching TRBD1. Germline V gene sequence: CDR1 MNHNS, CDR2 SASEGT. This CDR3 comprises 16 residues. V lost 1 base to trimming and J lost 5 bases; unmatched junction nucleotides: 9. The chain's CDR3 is CASSEDWGQVLTEAFF. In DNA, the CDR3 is TGTGCCAGCAGTGAAGATTGGGGACAGGTCCTTACTGAAGCTTTCTTT.

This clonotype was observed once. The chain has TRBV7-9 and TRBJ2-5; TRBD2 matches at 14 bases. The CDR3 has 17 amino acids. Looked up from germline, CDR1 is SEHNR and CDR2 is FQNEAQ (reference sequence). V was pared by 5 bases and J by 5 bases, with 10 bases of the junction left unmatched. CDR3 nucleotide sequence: TGTGCCAGCAGCCTGGGACTAGCGGGAGTCCCAACGGAGACCCAGTACTTC. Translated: CASSLGLAGVPTETQYF.

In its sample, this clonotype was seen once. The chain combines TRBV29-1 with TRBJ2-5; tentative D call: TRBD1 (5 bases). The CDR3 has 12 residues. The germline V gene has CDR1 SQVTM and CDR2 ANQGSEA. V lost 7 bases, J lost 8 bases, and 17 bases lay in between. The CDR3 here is CSGGKGAETQYF. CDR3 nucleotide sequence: TGCAGCGGGGGTAAAGGGGCAGAAACCCAGTACTTC.

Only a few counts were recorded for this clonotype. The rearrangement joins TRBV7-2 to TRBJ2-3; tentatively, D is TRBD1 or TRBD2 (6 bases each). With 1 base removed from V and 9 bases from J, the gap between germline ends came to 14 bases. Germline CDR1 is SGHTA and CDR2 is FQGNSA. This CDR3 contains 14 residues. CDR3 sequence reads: CASSLGSGQGTQYF. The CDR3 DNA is TGTGCCAGCAGCTTAGGGAGCGGGCAGGGGACGCAGTATTTT. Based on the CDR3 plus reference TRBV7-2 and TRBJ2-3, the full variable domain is GAGVSQSPSNKVTEKGKDVELRCDPISGHTALYWYRQSLGQGLEFLIYFQGNSAPDKSGLPSDRFSAERTGGSVSTLTIQRTQQEDSAVYLCASSLGSGQGTQYFGPGTRLTVL.

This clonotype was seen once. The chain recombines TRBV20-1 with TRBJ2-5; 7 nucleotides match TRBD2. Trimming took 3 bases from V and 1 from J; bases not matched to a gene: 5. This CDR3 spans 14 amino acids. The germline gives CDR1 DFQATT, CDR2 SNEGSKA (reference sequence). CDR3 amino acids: CSASIPGGQETQYF. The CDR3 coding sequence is TGCAGTGCTAGCATTCCGGGGGGCCAAGAGACCCAGTACTTC.

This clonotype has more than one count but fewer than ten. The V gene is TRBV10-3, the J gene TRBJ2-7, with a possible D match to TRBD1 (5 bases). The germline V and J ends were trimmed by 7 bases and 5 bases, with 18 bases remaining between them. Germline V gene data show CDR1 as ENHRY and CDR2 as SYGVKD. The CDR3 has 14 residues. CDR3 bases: TGTGCCATCACTGTTGCTCAGGGTTCCCACGAGCAGTACTTC. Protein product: CAITVAQGSHEQYF.

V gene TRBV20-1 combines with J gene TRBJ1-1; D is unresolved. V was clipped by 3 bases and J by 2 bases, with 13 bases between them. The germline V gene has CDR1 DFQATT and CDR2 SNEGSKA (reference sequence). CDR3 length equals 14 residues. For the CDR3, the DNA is TGCAGTGCTAGGCCTCCGGGCGGCAACACTGAAGCTTTCTTT. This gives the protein CSARPPGGNTEAFF.

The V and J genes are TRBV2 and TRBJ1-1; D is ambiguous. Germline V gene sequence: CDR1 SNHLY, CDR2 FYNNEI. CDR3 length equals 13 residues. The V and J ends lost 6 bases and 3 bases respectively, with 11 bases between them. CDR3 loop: CASSFRRDTEAFF. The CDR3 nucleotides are TGTGCCAGCAGCTTTAGAAGGGACACTGAAGCTTTCTTT.

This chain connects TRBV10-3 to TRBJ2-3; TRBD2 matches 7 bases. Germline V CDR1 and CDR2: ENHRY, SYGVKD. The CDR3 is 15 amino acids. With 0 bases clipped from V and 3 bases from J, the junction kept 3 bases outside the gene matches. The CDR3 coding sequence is TGTGCCATCAGTGAGTCGGTGCGGGAGACAGATACGCAGTATTTT. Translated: CAISESVRETDTQYF.

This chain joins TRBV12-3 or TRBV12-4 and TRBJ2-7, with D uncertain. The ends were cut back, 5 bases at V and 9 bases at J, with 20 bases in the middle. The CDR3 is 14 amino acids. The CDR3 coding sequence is TGTGCCAGCAGTCCAACCCGGACGGATGGCGGGCAGTACTTC. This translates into CASSPTRTDGGQYF.

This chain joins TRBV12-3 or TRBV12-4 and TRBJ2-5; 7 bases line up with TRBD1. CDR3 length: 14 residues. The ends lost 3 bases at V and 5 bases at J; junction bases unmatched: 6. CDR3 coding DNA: TGTGCCAGCAGTTTGGTGAGGGGGCCGGAGACCCAGTACTTC. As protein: CASSLVRGPETQYF.

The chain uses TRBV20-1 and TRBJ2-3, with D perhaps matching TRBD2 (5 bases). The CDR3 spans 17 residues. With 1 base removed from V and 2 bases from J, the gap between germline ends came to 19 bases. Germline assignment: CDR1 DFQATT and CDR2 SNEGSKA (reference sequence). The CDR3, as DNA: TGCAGTGCTAGAGGATTTAGTGGGAGCGTACCCACAGATACGCAGTATTTT. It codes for CSARGFSGSVPTDTQYF.

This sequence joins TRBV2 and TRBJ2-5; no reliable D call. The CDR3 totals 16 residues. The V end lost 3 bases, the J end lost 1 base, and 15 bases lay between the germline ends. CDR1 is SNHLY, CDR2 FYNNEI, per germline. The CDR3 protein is CASSDPSSYLQETQYF. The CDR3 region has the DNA TGTGCCAGCAGTGACCCTTCATCTTACCTCCAAGAGACCCAGTACTTC.

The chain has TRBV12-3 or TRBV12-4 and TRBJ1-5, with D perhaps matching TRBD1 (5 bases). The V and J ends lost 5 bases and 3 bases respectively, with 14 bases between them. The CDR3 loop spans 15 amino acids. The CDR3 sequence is CASSRLDTANQPQHF. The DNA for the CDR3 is TGTGCCAGCAGTAGATTGGACACCGCCAATCAGCCCCAGCATTTT.

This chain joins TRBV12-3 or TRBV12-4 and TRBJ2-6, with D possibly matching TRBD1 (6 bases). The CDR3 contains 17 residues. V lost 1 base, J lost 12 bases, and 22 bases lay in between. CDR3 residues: CASSLVPHGPGVSVLTF. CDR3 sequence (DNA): TGTGCCAGCAGTTTAGTCCCCCACGGCCCAGGGGTATCCGTCCTGACTTTC.

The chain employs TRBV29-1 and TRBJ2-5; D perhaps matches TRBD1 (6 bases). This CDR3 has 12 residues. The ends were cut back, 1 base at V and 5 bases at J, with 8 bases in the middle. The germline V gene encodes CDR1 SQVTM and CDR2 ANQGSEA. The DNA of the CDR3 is TGCAGCGTTGAAGCAGGGGCCGAGACCCAGTACTTC. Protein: CSVEAGAETQYF. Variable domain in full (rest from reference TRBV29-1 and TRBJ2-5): SAVISQKPSRDICQRGTSLTIQCQVDSQVTMMFWYRQQPGQSLTLIATANQGSEATYESGFVIDKFPISRPNLTFSTLTVSNMSPEDSSIYLCSVEAGAETQYFGPGTRLLVL.

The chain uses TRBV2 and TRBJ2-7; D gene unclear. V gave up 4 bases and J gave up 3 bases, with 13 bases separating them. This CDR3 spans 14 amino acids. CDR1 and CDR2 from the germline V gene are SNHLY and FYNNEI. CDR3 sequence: CASSAGRTGYEQYF. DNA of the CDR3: TGTGCCAGCAGTGCCGGGCGGACGGGCTACGAGCAGTACTTC.

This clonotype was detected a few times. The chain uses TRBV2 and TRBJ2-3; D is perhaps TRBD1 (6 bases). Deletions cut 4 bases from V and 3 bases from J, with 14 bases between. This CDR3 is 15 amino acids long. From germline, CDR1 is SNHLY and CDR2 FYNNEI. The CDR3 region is CASSVGQILTDTQYF. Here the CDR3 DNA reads TGTGCCAGCAGTGTTGGACAGATATTAACAGATACGCAGTATTTT.

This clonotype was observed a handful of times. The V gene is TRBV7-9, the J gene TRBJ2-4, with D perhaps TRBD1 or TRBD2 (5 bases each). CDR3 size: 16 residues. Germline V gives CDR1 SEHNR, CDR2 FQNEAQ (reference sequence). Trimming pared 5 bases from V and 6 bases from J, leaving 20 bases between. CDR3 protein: CASSPPGTAGLNIQYF. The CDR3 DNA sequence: TGTGCCAGCAGCCCCCCCGGGACCGCAGGTTTAAACATTCAGTACTTC.

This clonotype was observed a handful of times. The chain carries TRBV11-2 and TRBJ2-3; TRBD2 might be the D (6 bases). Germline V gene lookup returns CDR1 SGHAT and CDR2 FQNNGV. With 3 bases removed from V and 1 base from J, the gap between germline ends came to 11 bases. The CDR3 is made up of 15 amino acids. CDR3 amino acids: CASSFGGGGTDTQYF. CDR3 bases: TGTGCCAGCAGCTTCGGCGGCGGGGGCACAGATACGCAGTATTTT.

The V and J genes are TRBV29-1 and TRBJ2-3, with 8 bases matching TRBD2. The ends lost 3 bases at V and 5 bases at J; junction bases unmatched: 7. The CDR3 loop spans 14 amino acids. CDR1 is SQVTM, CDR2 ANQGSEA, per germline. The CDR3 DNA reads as TGCAGCGTTGATTCCAGCGGGAGTGGAGATACGCAGTATTTT. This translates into CSVDSSGSGDTQYF.